This T cell receptor (beta chain) was sequenced in a study of CD8 T cells in acute hepatitis C reinfection (dated by TCRdb to 2020 to 2023). Looking at the study overall: The study profiled the TCRbeta repertoire of CD8+ T cells specific for the HCV NS3-1073 epitope during acute infection and after viral clearance. Paired acute and follow-up samples were contributed by four spontaneous resolvers.

What the research found in general, with its limitations: The NS3-1073 specific repertoires were highly diverse, and diversity did not differ significantly among acute resolver, follow-up resolver and acute chronic samples. Some twelve public clonotypes were found regardless of outcome, and V04-02/J02-02 was used by one public clonotype. All groups preferentially used the TRBV04 and TRBV06 gene families, and overrepresentation in the naive pool did not explain this preferential usage. Because bulk sequencing covered only the TCRbeta chain, the alphabeta pairing of public clonotypes could not be determined. Few CDR3 sequences were shared with other epitopes, and differences in sequencing approaches may have limited exact matching. No follow-up repertoires were available for chronically infected subjects, since NS3-1073 specific cells were too rare to be sorted.

The sample's time point, from its label and the paper: naive CD8 control sorted from an acute-time-point sample. Enrolled in the Montreal Hepatitis C Cohort (HEPCO) in Canada, the donors were people who inject drugs, and these donors were followed every 3 months. Acute primary HCV infection was defined as a positive HCV RNA or antibody test after a negative test within the previous 24 weeks. CD3, CD8 and CD45RO antibodies were used for surface staining, and dead cells were excluded with an aqua fixable dye. The cohort also had several subjects who developed chronic infection, defined as being HCV RNA positive at 24 weeks. From thawed, previously cryostored peripheral blood mononuclear cells, CD8+ T cells were purified through negative selection performed by means of the MACS CD8+ T cell Isolation Kit. A BD FACSAria II cell sorter was used to sort the cells. Remarks on this clone: There is no known antigen for this receptor. Base quality data are lacking; no much larger clone is found one base away.

Genomic DNA was extracted from FACS-sorted cells, and TCRbeta chain sequencing was performed through the commercial immunoSEQ service. For the original study's pipeline: ImmunoSEQ Analyzer software v3.0 and R v3.5.1 were the tools used to analyze the repertoire data. Only productive rearrangements were analyzed, as sequences containing stop codons or out-of-frame rearrangements were removed. Simpson diversity, Shannon entropy, CDR3 length and nucleotide addition metrics were obtained from the sequencing provider. Based on frequency, clonotypes were placed into dominant, sub-dominant, low or lowest abundance groups, and clonotypes under 0.1% were left out of most analyses. A CDR3 amino acid clonotype was called public if the clonotype appeared in at least two subjects at a cumulative frequency of at least 0.5%. TCRdb took over this immuneACCESS table, retaining in-frame rearrangements with V and J assigned. Such tables are incomplete; in checked studies, under half of the missing clones stem from an unresolved V gene, and the remainder is unexplained. The V and J calls and clone size come from that table; D and trimming were worked out from the DNA. Here the sample has approximately 41,000 clones; around 87% occur a single time. Under 0.65% of the sample belongs to the ten largest clones.

The germline V gene provides CDR1 SGHVS and CDR2 FQNEAQ. Here V drops 4 bases and J drops 0 bases, and the junction holds 3 bases not matched to any gene. From cysteine to phenylalanine, the CDR3 is 15 amino acids long. Only the CDR3 part of the read is kept: 45 bases, read in frame from the first base. Source material: naive CD8+ T cells from PBMCs. Read against the paper, the sample's cell subset or site label means: sorted total naive CD45RO-negative CD8+ T cells. This TCR was sampled from a man aged 25 to 45 with chronic hepatitis C. The chain is made from TRBV7-8 and TRBJ2-3, with 8 central nucleotides matching TRBD2. The bases read TGTGCCAGCAGCTCGCGGGGGGATAGCACAGATACGCAGTATTTT. Its amino acids are CASSSRGDSTDTQYF.